This entry lists 19 T cell receptor beta chains sequenced from one sample in a study of blood T cell repertoires in COVID-19. Sequenced by immunoSEQ multiplex PCR; TCRdb stores in-frame clones only, minus some. The data hold more than 200,000 clones, with over 70% observed a single time. Source material: peripheral blood. The receptors originated from a woman aged 50 to 65 with acute or convalescent COVID-19.

This clone was seen just once. The chain is built from TRBV30 and TRBJ2-1; TRBD1 matches at 8 bases. Germline values: CDR1 GTSNPN, CDR2 SVGIG (reference sequence). This CDR3 is built from 12 residues. Trimming removed 8 bases from V and 7 bases from J; junction bases left unmatched: 7. This CDR3 is CAGRTGWNEQFF. The CDR3 nucleotides read TGTGCCGGAAGGACAGGGTGGAATGAGCAGTTCTTC.

The CDR3 DNA reads TGTGCCACACGCCCTAGCGCAAGAACTGACCACGAGCAGTACTTC. The encoded protein is CATRPSARTDHEQYF. The V gene is TRBV2, the J gene TRBJ2-7, with D perhaps TRBD2 (6 bases). This CDR3 is built from 15 residues. Trimming removed 10 bases at V and 5 bases at J, with 24 bases between. Germline lookup yields CDR1 SNHLY and CDR2 FYNNEI.

The rearrangement joins TRBV20-1 to TRBJ2-7, with D uncertain. Germline values: CDR1 DFQATT, CDR2 SNEGSKA (reference sequence). The CDR3 sequence is 11 residues long. Between the trimmed V and J ends, which lost 6 bases and 5 bases, there was a span of 11 bases. The chain's CDR3 is CSAQARNEQYF. CDR3 DNA sequence: TGCAGTGCCCAGGCCCGCAACGAGCAGTACTTC.

J is TRBJ2-7 and V is TRBV5-1; 11 nucleotides line up with TRBD2. Germline V gene lookup returns CDR1 SGHRS and CDR2 YFSETQ. After removal of 5 bases from V and 7 bases from J, the junction contained 5 bases not matched to a gene. The CDR3 contains 13 residues. The CDR3 DNA sequence: TGCGCCAGCAGTCTAGCGGGAGGCCGGGAGCAGTACTTC. Translation: CASSLAGGREQYF.

The chain links TRBV3-1 (or the pseudogene TRBV3-2) to TRBJ1-2; 7 nucleotides line up with TRBD1. The germline gives CDR1 LGHDT, CDR2 YNNKEL (reference sequence). Trimming cost V 4 bases and J 7 bases; bases outside gene matches: 15. CDR3 length: 16 amino acids. CDR3 amino acids: CASSLSHRGRGPGYTF. CDR3 DNA sequence: TGTGCCAGCAGCCTTAGTCACAGGGGCCGCGGACCTGGCTACACCTTC.

The chain couples TRBV2 to TRBJ2-1; tentative D call: TRBD2 (6 bases). The CDR3 is 12 residues long. The germline CDR1 and CDR2 sequences are SNHLY and FYNNEI. V was pared by 4 bases and J by 13 bases, with 14 bases between. The CDR3 coding sequence is TGTGCCAGCAGTGTCATTGCGGGACCCCAGTTCTTC. Protein sequence: CASSVIAGPQFF.

The V and J genes are TRBV9 and TRBJ1-2; 7 bases match TRBD1. V shed 4 bases, J shed 7 bases, and the junction held 13 bases outside the gene matches. CDR1 is SGDLS, CDR2 YYNGEE, per germline. The CDR3 is made up of 15 amino acids. The CDR3 coding sequence is TGTGCCAGCAGCCCGGGGACAGCGACTGTCGGTGGCTACACCTTC. This encodes CASSPGTATVGGYTF.

The chain links TRBV11-2 to TRBJ2-7; 14 bases fit TRBD2. V trimming: 7 bases; J trimming: 9 bases; junction bases outside the gene matches: 11. CDR1 and CDR2 (germline): SGHAT, FQNNGV. The CDR3 length is 15 residues. Written as DNA, the CDR3 is TGTGCCAGCACCTCGGGACTAGCGGGAGTAAGGGGGCAGTACTTC. Translating it yields CASTSGLAGVRGQYF.

The V and J genes are TRBV11-3 and TRBJ2-3, with a possible D match to TRBD2 (5 bases). Trimming left V 4 bases short and J 7 bases short, with 9 bases between. Germline CDR1 and CDR2: SGHNT and YENEEA. The CDR3 sequence is 12 residues long. CDR3 sequence reads: CASSSGGNTQYF. The CDR3 region has the DNA TGTGCCAGCAGCTCAGGAGGTAATACGCAGTATTTT.

This clone was seen just once. The chain has TRBV5-5 and TRBJ2-5; tentative D call: TRBD1 (8 bases). The CDR3 loop spans 16 amino acids. V lost 4 bases and J 2 bases, leaving 18 bases between the germline ends. Germline loops: CDR1 SGHKS, CDR2 YYEKEE (reference sequence). The CDR3 reads CASSTGQGGSQETQYF. Here the CDR3 DNA reads TGTGCCAGCAGCACCGGACAGGGAGGGAGTCAAGAGACCCAGTACTTC.

This clone was observed a single time. CDR3 DNA sequence: TGTGCCAGCAGCCGAGGGGGACTAGCGGCATACAATGAGCAGTTCTTC. Protein sequence: CASSRGGLAAYNEQFF. The V gene is TRBV11-2, the J gene TRBJ2-1; 11 bases line up with TRBD2. The ends lost 5 bases at V and 4 bases at J; junction bases unmatched: 7. Germline values: CDR1 SGHAT, CDR2 FQNNGV. The CDR3 extends over 16 amino acids.

This rearrangement joins TRBV18 to TRBJ1-2; TRBD1 matches at 9 bases. V was pared by 8 bases and J by 6 bases, with 7 bases of the junction left unmatched. CDR1 and CDR2 from the germline V gene are KGHSH and LQKENI. This CDR3 comprises 13 residues. The CDR3 nucleotides read TGTGCCAGCCGTCTGGGACAGGGAAATGGCTACACCTTC. It specifies CASRLGQGNGYTF.

V and J are TRBV5-1 and TRBJ1-3; D is perhaps TRBD1 (6 bases). The CDR3 loop spans 14 amino acids. Trimming cost V 5 bases and J 0 bases, with 9 bases left between them. Germline lookup yields CDR1 SGHRS and CDR2 YFSETQ. The CDR3 protein is CASRGGLSGNTIYF. The DNA for the CDR3 is TGCGCCAGCAGGGGGGGGCTCTCTGGAAACACCATATATTTT.

The V and J genes are TRBV6-5 and TRBJ2-2; a weak D match, TRBD2 (6 bases). This CDR3 comprises 16 residues. Germline values: CDR1 MNHEY, CDR2 SVGAGI. V dropped 0 bases and J dropped 7 bases, with 15 bases sitting between them. The CDR3 region is CASSYSGGIADGELFF. The CDR3 DNA reads TGTGCCAGCAGTTACTCCGGTGGGATAGCGGACGGGGAGCTGTTTTTT.

V is TRBV19 and J is TRBJ2-1, with 10 bases identical to TRBD2. The ends lost 3 bases at V and 4 bases at J; junction bases unmatched: 6. Germline CDR1 and CDR2: LNHDA and SQIVND (reference sequence). The CDR3 length is 16 residues. As DNA, the CDR3 is TGTGCCAGTAGTATGTTCGGACTAGCGGATTACAATGAGCAGTTCTTC. Its protein product is CASSMFGLADYNEQFF.

The rearrangement uses TRBV3-1 (or the pseudogene TRBV3-2) and TRBJ2-7; D unclear. V was shortened by 3 bases and J by 5 bases, with 17 bases between the two germline ends. There are 15 residues in the CDR3. Germline loops: CDR1 LGHDT, CDR2 YNNKEL (reference sequence). CDR3 sequence (DNA): TGTGCCAGCAGCCAGGATGATCCGGGTCCCCACGAGCAGTACTTC. Protein product: CASSQDDPGPHEQYF.

This clone was detected only once. Here the CDR3 reads CASSLSTGLIYEQYF. The CDR3 DNA reads TGTGCCAGCAGTTTATCGACAGGACTGATCTACGAGCAGTACTTC. The chain is built from TRBV27 and TRBJ2-7, with a possible D match to TRBD1 (6 bases). Trimming cost V 0 bases and J 3 bases, with 12 bases left between them. The CDR3 runs 15 residues. Germline CDR1 MNHEY, CDR2 SMNVEV (reference sequence).

Only one count was recorded for this clone. CDR3 nucleotide sequence: TGTCCCGAGCGGGAGGGCCTTTCCGGGGAGCTGTTTTTT. This translates into CPEREGLSGELFF. V is TRBV2 and J is TRBJ2-2; 10 bases line up with TRBD2. The CDR3 has 13 amino acids. Germline CDR1 SNHLY, CDR2 FYNNEI.

The rearrangement joins TRBV13 to TRBJ2-3, with D possibly matching TRBD2 (5 bases). V was trimmed by 5 bases and J by 1 base, leaving 7 bases between them. CDR1 is PRHDT, CDR2 FYEKMQ, per germline (reference sequence). CDR3 length: 13 amino acids. CDR3 in DNA: TGTGCCAGCAGCGTTAGCGGCACAGATACGCAGTATTTT. This encodes CASSVSGTDTQYF.